This entry lists 9 T cell receptor beta chains sequenced from one sample in a study of blood T cell repertoires in COVID-19. Libraries were prepared by immunoSEQ multiplex PCR; TCRdb keeps only in-frame clonotypes and omits some of them. The sample yields 200,000 or so clones, approximately 84% seen once. The sample consisted of peripheral blood. The receptors originated from a man older than 75 with acute or convalescent COVID-19.

The rearrangement links TRBV10-3 to TRBJ2-2; a possible D gene is TRBD2 (5 bases). The V end lost 3 bases, the J end lost 7 bases, and 12 bases lay between the germline ends. The CDR3 extends over 14 amino acids. Germline CDR1 and CDR2: ENHRY and SYGVKD. The CDR3 coding sequence is TGTGCCATCAGTGACCCAGGACTTGGCGGGGAGCTGTTTTTT. Its translation: CAISDPGLGGELFF.

CDR3 nucleotides: TGTGCCAGCAGCCGACTAGGTTCCTCAGATACGCAGTATTTT. It encodes CASSRLGSSDTQYF. The rearrangement uses TRBV7-6 and TRBJ2-3, with D perhaps matching TRBD2 (6 bases). The V end lost 5 bases, the J end lost 4 bases, and 13 bases lay between the germline ends. The CDR3 runs 14 residues. Germline V gene sequence: CDR1 SGHVS, CDR2 FNYEAQ.

The genes are TRBV7-2 and TRBJ1-2, with TRBD1 matching 7 bases. The CDR3 spans 14 residues. Germline V gene lookup returns CDR1 SGHTA and CDR2 FQGNSA. Trimming cost V 2 bases and J 8 bases; bases outside gene matches: 8. The CDR3 DNA is TGTGCCAGCAGCTTAACCTACAGGGGAGGAGGCTACACCTTC. Protein sequence: CASSLTYRGGGYTF.

This clone was counted once. V is TRBV13 and J is TRBJ1-3; possible D gene TRBD1, 6 bases. Per germline, CDR1 PRHDT and CDR2 FYEKMQ (reference sequence). The CDR3 spans 16 residues. V was clipped by 2 bases and J by 4 bases, with 15 bases between them. The CDR3 protein is CASSLPTGTEGNTIYF. CDR3 bases: TGTGCCAGCAGCTTACCCACAGGGACGGAAGGAAACACCATATATTTT.

This clone was picked up a small number of times. The chain combines TRBV7-2 with TRBJ2-5; 8 positions agree with TRBD1. Germline V lookup: CDR1 SGHTA, CDR2 FQGNSA. The CDR3 extends over 16 amino acids. Germline trimming cut 5 bases from V and 5 bases from J; bases unmatched to any gene: 13. CDR3 in amino acids: CASSAHGTGGSETQYF. CDR3 coding DNA: TGTGCCAGCAGCGCCCACGGGACAGGTGGTTCGGAGACCCAGTACTTC.

The rearrangement links TRBV18 to TRBJ2-5, with D tentatively TRBD2 (5 bases). The V end was cut by 9 bases, the J end by 1 base, with 12 bases between. CDR3 size: 13 residues. Germline CDR1 and CDR2: KGHSH and LQKENI. In DNA, the CDR3 is TGTGCCAGTACCCGGGGAACCCAAGAGACCCAGTACTTC. It is translated as CASTRGTQETQYF.

This clone was seen a handful of times. The chain links TRBV7-6 to TRBJ2-7; 7 bases match TRBD2. V gave up 0 bases and J gave up 1 base; unmatched junction bases: 3. Germline V gene lookup returns CDR1 SGHVS and CDR2 FNYEAQ. This CDR3 has 15 residues. CDR3 sequence reads: CASSLAAGPSYEQYV. CDR3 nucleotides: TGTGCCAGCAGCTTAGCAGCGGGGCCATCCTACGAGCAGTACGTC.

The chain recombines TRBV19 with TRBJ2-5; no definite D call. Per the germline V gene, CDR1 is LNHDA and CDR2 is SQIVND (reference sequence). V was shortened by 1 base and J by 2 bases, with 5 bases between the two germline ends. There are 13 residues in the CDR3. DNA for the CDR3: TGTGCCAGTAGTATAGCGCAGCAAGAGACCCAGTACTTC. Its translation: CASSIAQQETQYF.

The chain is built from TRBV2 and TRBJ2-1, with 11 positions matching TRBD1. The ends lost 1 base at V and 12 bases at J; junction bases unmatched: 2. This CDR3 comprises 13 residues. In germline, CDR1 is SNHLY, CDR2 FYNNEI. The CDR3 coding sequence is TGTGCCAGCAGTGAAGAAGGGACAGGGGGGCAGTTCTTC. Amino acid sequence: CASSEEGTGGQFF.